A selection of T cell receptor beta chains follows, all from one sample in a study of blood T cell repertoires in COVID-19. Using immunoSEQ multiplex PCR, the repertoire was profiled, and TCRdb retains in-frame clones only, with some absent. The data show roughly 150,000 clones, with 87% seen just once and about 5% held by the top ten. Sequencing was performed on peripheral blood. The receptor set was obtained from a human donor in a cohort sampled during active COVID-19. The CDR3 runs from the conserved cysteine through the conserved F or W. Fields, in order: D gene, V gene, CDR3 length, clone size, J gene, CDR3 protein, CDR3 DNA. A D gene is named only where the DNA matches it firmly. Size tells how often a clone was seen (once, few, many) or the class of an expanded clone, and some rows leave it out.

TRBD1	TRBV3-1/TRBV3-2	14	once	TRBJ2-7	CASSPGQGPYEQYF	TGTGCCAGCAGCCCCGGACAGGGACCGTACGAGCAGTACTTC
-	TRBV30	14	-	TRBJ1-6	CAWSVPGFPSPLHF	TGTGCCTGGAGTGTCCCGGGTTTCCCTTCACCCCTCCACTTT
TRBD1	TRBV19	14	-	TRBJ1-2	CASSAFGQGRGYTF	TGTGCCAGTAGTGCCTTCGGACAGGGGCGCGGCTACACCTTC
-	TRBV5-4	14	-	TRBJ2-7	CASSLLENRYEQYF	TGTGCCAGCAGCTTGTTGGAGAATCGCTACGAGCAGTACTTC
-	TRBV5-4	15	-	TRBJ2-7	CASSVVSGSGYEQYF	TGTGCCAGCAGCGTGGTCTCCGGGAGTGGCTACGAGCAGTACTTC
TRBD1	TRBV5-6	16	-	TRBJ2-3	CASSLQGTANTDTQYF	TGTGCCAGCAGCTTGCAAGGGACAGCTAACACAGATACGCAGTATTTT
-	TRBV9	13	-	TRBJ1-1	CASSVGQRTEAFF	TGTGCCAGCAGCGTAGGACAAAGGACTGAAGCTTTCTTT
-	TRBV10-3	14	-	TRBJ2-3	CAISESGTINTQYF	TGTGCCATCAGTGAAAGCGGGACAATTAATACGCAGTATTTT
-	TRBV7-2	17	-	TRBJ1-2	CASSLGGMGGSLRGYTF	TGTGCCAGCAGCTTAGGAGGGATGGGGGGGAGCCTACGTGGCTACACCTTC
TRBD2	TRBV27	14	few	TRBJ2-7	CASSSGLAGPEQYF	TGTGCCAGCAGTTCGGGACTAGCTGGCCCCGAGCAGTACTTC
-	TRBV6-2/TRBV6-3	17	few	TRBJ2-3	CASSYRAGRGLTDTQYF	TGTGCCAGCAGTTACCGGGCCGGGCGGGGACTCACAGATACGCAGTATTTT
-	TRBV5-4	16	-	TRBJ1-1	CASSATGRLMNTEAFF	TGTGCCAGCAGCGCAACAGGGCGCCTTATGAACACTGAAGCTTTCTTT
TRBD2	TRBV5-4	16	-	TRBJ2-7	CASSSPSGIGYFEQYF	TGTGCCAGCAGCTCCCCTAGCGGGATTGGGTATTTCGAGCAGTACTTC
-	TRBV23-1	16	-	TRBJ1-1	CASSQWPTRGYTEAFF	TGCGCCAGCAGTCAATGGCCGACAAGGGGATATACTGAAGCTTTCTTT
TRBD1	TRBV11-3	15	-	TRBJ1-6	CASSLDGTENSPLHF	TGTGCCAGCAGCTTAGACGGGACAGAAAATTCACCCCTCCACTTT
TRBD1	TRBV10-2	14	-	TRBJ2-7	CASRAGQGGNEQYF	TGCGCCAGCAGGGCGGGACAGGGGGGTAACGAGCAGTACTTC
-	TRBV5-6	12	-	TRBJ1-5	CASSDFIQPQHF	TGTGCCAGCAGCGACTTTATTCAGCCCCAGCATTTT
TRBD1	TRBV9	13	-	TRBJ1-1	CASSSRDRYEAFF	TGTGCCAGCAGCAGCCGGGACAGATATGAAGCTTTCTTT
TRBD2	TRBV7-9	12	-	TRBJ2-7	CASSLARGDQYF	TGTGCCAGCAGCTTAGCCCGGGGGGATCAGTACTTC
-	TRBV3-1/TRBV3-2	17	-	TRBJ2-7	CASSQGSGNLLSYEQYF	TGTGCCAGCAGCCAAGGGTCGGGAAACCTCCTCTCCTACGAGCAGTACTTC
-	TRBV27	17	-	TRBJ1-2	CASSLTSSTGFNYGYTF	TGTGCCAGCAGTTTAACATCTTCCACAGGGTTTAACTATGGCTACACCTTC
-	TRBV6-2/TRBV6-3	14	-	TRBJ2-3	CASSYGRGRDTQYF	TGTGCCAGCAGTTACGGCAGGGGCCGGGATACGCAGTATTTT
-	TRBV21-1	16	-	TRBJ1-5	CASSKARAPDKQPQHF	TGTGCCAGCAGCAAAGCCCGGGCCCCGGACAAGCAGCCCCAGCATTTT
-	TRBV19	13	-	TRBJ1-5	CASSIDLTQPQHF	TGTGCCAGTAGTATAGATCTCACACAGCCCCAGCATTTT
-	TRBV28	14	-	TRBJ2-3	CASLKWGRSDTQYF	TGTGCCAGCCTAAAGTGGGGGCGGTCAGATACGCAGTATTTT
TRBD1	TRBV6-5	14	-	TRBJ1-1	CASSYANRGRSAFF	TGTGCCAGCAGTTACGCCAACAGGGGAAGAAGCGCTTTCTTT
-	TRBV28	12	-	TRBJ2-5	CASRGSVETQYF	TGTGCCAGCAGGGGCAGTGTGGAGACCCAGTACTTC